Listed below are T cell receptor beta chains from one sample, sequenced in a study of spatial heterogeneity in lung cancer. A single record per CDR3 protein comes from TCRdb applying MiXCR to the 5' RACE reads. The sample gives about 38,000 distinct CDR3 sequences, roughly 8% of which show up once; under 30% is in the top ten. The source material was PBMCs, sampled at surgery. The receptor set was obtained from a male donor with early-stage non-small cell lung cancer. Each CDR3 is given with its conserved first and last residue. D genes are given only for firm matches. The size of a clone is reported for some rows only, either as once, few or many, or as a class for expanded clones.

few	TRBJ1-1	TRBD1	TRBV30	TGTGCCTCCTCCAGGGGGCTGAACACTGAAGCTTTCTTT	CASSRGLNTEAFF
many	TRBJ1-6	TRBD1	TRBV4-1	TGCGCCAGCAGCCAAGGACAGGGGCTATTGAATTCACCCCTCCACTTT	CASSQGQGLLNSPLHF
many	TRBJ1-5	NA	TRBV6-2/TRBV6-3	TGTGCCAGCAGTTACCCGGGACCACTACACCAGCCCCAGCATTTT	CASSYPGPLHQPQHF
many	TRBJ2-1	TRBD2	TRBV7-6	TGTGCCAGCAGCCCCCTGGGGAGCGGGGGTATCTATGAGCAGTTCTTC	CASSPLGSGGIYEQFF
NA	TRBJ2-1	TRBD2	TRBV12-3/TRBV12-4	TGTGCCAGCAGTCGGAGCGGGACGAGATACAATGAGCAGTTCTTC	CASSRSGTRYNEQFF
many	TRBJ2-5	TRBD1	TRBV4-1	TGCGCCAGCAGCCAGGTCGGACAGGGGGAGACCCAGTACTTC	CASSQVGQGETQYF
NA	TRBJ2-4	NA	TRBV6-2/TRBV6-3	TGTGCCAGCAGCCCATCCGGAGTCATTCAGTACTTC	CASSPSGVIQYF
many	TRBJ1-6	NA	TRBV27	TGTGCCAGCAGCAGAGGAAGCTCCTATAATTCACCCCTCCACTTT	CASSRGSSYNSPLHF
many	TRBJ2-2	TRBD1	TRBV7-2	TGTGCCAGCAGCTCCACGGGACAGGGGGCCGGGGAGCTGTTTTTT	CASSSTGQGAGELFF
many	TRBJ2-3	NA	TRBV12-3/TRBV12-4	TGTGCCAGCAGTTTTGATCGCCGCGGAGATACGCAGTATTTT	CASSFDRRGDTQYF
many	TRBJ2-2	TRBD2	TRBV7-2	TGTGCCAGCAGCCCCACCAGCGGGGCCCTCACCGGGGAGCTGTTTTTT	CASSPTSGALTGELFF
few	TRBJ1-2	NA	TRBV27	TGTGCCAGCAGTTTAAGGGGCAGCTATGGCTACACCTTC	CASSLRGSYGYTF
many	TRBJ2-5	NA	TRBV18	TGTGCCAGCTCACCGGAGGGGACCCAAGAGACCCAGTACTTC	CASSPEGTQETQYF
many	TRBJ1-5	NA	TRBV12-3/TRBV12-4	TGTGCCAGCAGAGGGGGTGGACAGATTTGGCCCCAGCATTTT	CASRGGGQIWPQHF
many	TRBJ2-3	TRBD1	TRBV6-1	TGTGCCAGCGGGACAGGGGTACCCGATACGCAGTATTTT	CASGTGVPDTQYF
NA	TRBJ2-1	TRBD2	TRBV27	TGTGCCAGCAGTACCCAGCATGGTAGCGGGGGAGGGAGGGAGCAGTTCTTC	CASSTQHGSGGGREQFF
medium-sized	TRBJ1-6	TRBD1	TRBV27	TGTGCCAGCAGGGTTGGACAGGGGTTGACACCCCTCCACTTT	CASRVGQGLTPLHF
NA	TRBJ2-3	NA	TRBV2	TGTGCCAGCAGTGACTCTCAAGATACGCAGTATTTT	CASSDSQDTQYF
few	TRBJ2-3	TRBD1	TRBV7-9	TGTGCCAGCAGCTTAGAAGGTCACAGGGGGCAAGATACGCAGTATTTT	CASSLEGHRGQDTQYF
many	TRBJ1-5	TRBD1	TRBV6-2/TRBV6-3	TGTGCCAGCAGTCCAACAGGGGGCGCGAGGCAGCCCCAGCATTTT	CASSPTGGARQPQHF
many	TRBJ1-1	NA	TRBV7-9	TGTGCCAGCAGCTCTTGGGGACTGAACACTGAAGCTTTCTTT	CASSSWGLNTEAFF
many	TRBJ1-5	TRBD1	TRBV5-6	TGTGCCAGCAGCTCCTTTGGACAGGGCACAAATCAGCCCCAGCATTTT	CASSSFGQGTNQPQHF
many	TRBJ2-1	NA	TRBV12-3/TRBV12-4	TGTGCCAGCGGGACTCTCAGCTCCTACAATGAGCAGTTCTTC	CASGTLSSYNEQFF
few	TRBJ2-2	NA	TRBV10-3	TGTGCCATCAGTCCGGGGGCCAACACCGGGGAGCTGTTTTTT	CAISPGANTGELFF